This entry concerns a single T cell receptor beta chain. This CDR3 has 15 amino acids. The V and J ends lost 1 base and 2 bases respectively, with 10 bases between them. Germline assignment: CDR1 SGHTA and CDR2 FQGTGA. In the original analysis: Using reference gene primer amplification, nucleated cell counts were estimated. Data came from immunoSEQ multiplex PCR; TCRdb stores just in-frame clones and leaves some out. The DNA gave D and trimming, while V, J and clone size come from that table. The sample includes over 150,000 clones, 82% of them seen just once. These data come from a study of blood T cell repertoires in COVID-19.

The V call is TRBV7-3, the J call TRBJ2-3, with D possibly being TRBD2 (6 bases). Sample: PBMCs or T cells enriched from blood (not recorded which). This sequence was found in a man aged 35 to 55 who had recovered from COVID-19. The CDR3 nucleotides read TGTGCCAGCAGCTTAAGGGTAGCGGCCACAGATACGCAGTATTTT. It yields the protein CASSLRVAATDTQYF.